One sample yielded the 14 T cell receptor beta chains listed below, sequenced in a study of technical replicates of blood from a handful of donors. TCRdb's copy holds only in-frame clones and misses some; the assay was immunoSEQ multiplex PCR. The table shows 80,000 or so clones, with 95% to 98% occurring only once. Sequenced sample: T cells isolated from PBMCs. The receptors shown here come from a human donor in good health.

J is TRBJ1-1 and V is TRBV28; D is ambiguous. Deletions cut 6 bases from V and 0 bases from J, with 8 bases between. Germline V gene lookup returns CDR1 MDHEN and CDR2 SYDVKM. The length of the CDR3 is 13 residues. The chain's CDR3 is CASSVSMNTEAFF. CDR3 bases: TGTGCCAGCAGCGTAAGCATGAACACTGAAGCTTTCTTT.

The chain uses TRBV27 and TRBJ1-2, with D hard to call. In germline, CDR1 is MNHEY, CDR2 SMNVEV (reference sequence). The germline V and J ends were trimmed by 8 bases and 5 bases, with 18 bases remaining between them. This CDR3 is 14 amino acids long. CDR3 in DNA: TGTGCCAGCTTGTCGGGGTTTTTAAGATATGGCTACACCTTC. Residues: CASLSGFLRYGYTF.

The chain recombines TRBV4-2 with TRBJ1-5, with unresolved D. Trimming left V 0 bases short and J 4 bases short, with 7 bases between. Per the germline V gene, CDR1 is LGHNA and CDR2 is YNFKEQ. The CDR3 is made up of 14 amino acids. The CDR3 reads CASSQDLPNQPQHF. CDR3 DNA sequence: TGTGCCAGCAGCCAAGACCTACCGAATCAGCCCCAGCATTTT.

V usage is TRBV11-2 and J usage is TRBJ2-1; TRBD2 aligns across 10 bases. Looked up from germline, CDR1 is SGHAT and CDR2 is FQNNGV. The ends lost 8 bases at V and 9 bases at J; junction bases unmatched: 13. The CDR3 sequence is 15 residues long. CDR3 sequence (DNA): TGTGCCAGCGTCGGTACACTAGCGGGATGGGGTGAGCAGTTCTTC. Its protein product is CASVGTLAGWGEQFF.

The V call is TRBV19, the J call TRBJ2-7; D perhaps matches TRBD2 (5 bases). CDR1 and CDR2 from the germline V gene are LNHDA and SQIVND (reference sequence). The CDR3 sequence is 15 residues long. Trimming took 6 bases from V and 0 from J, leaving 15 bases between them. CDR3 loop: CASRDGGASSYEQYF. The CDR3 DNA reads as TGTGCCAGTAGAGACGGAGGAGCGAGCTCCTACGAGCAGTACTTC.

This rearrangement joins TRBV5-1 to TRBJ1-1; 7 nucleotides align to TRBD1. Germline V gene lookup returns CDR1 SGHRS and CDR2 YFSETQ. Trimming took 0 bases from V and 7 from J; bases not matched to a gene: 0. CDR3 length: 12 residues. CDR3 loop: CASSLAGGEAFF. The CDR3 DNA reads TGCGCCAGCAGCTTGGCAGGGGGTGAAGCTTTCTTT. The whole variable domain, filled in from reference TRBV5-1 and TRBJ1-1, reads KAGVTQTPRYLIKTRGQQVTLSCSPISGHRSVSWYQQTPGQGLQFLFEYFSETQRNKGNFPGRFSGRQFSNSRSEMNVSTLELGDSALYLCASSLAGGEAFFGQGTRLTVV.

This chain uses TRBV30 with TRBJ2-7; D remains unclear. This CDR3 comprises 13 residues. CDR1 GTSNPN and CDR2 SVGIG come from the germline V gene (reference sequence). Trimming left V 4 bases short and J 2 bases short, with 12 bases between. The CDR3 loop is CAWTSGPPYEQYF. The CDR3 DNA reads TGTGCCTGGACGTCAGGCCCCCCCTACGAGCAGTACTTC.

The chain links TRBV4-2 to TRBJ1-2, with 7 bases identical to TRBD1. J gave up 2 bases and V 0 bases, and 6 bases lay outside the gene matches. The CDR3 runs 16 residues. Germline CDR1 is LGHNA and CDR2 is YNFKEQ. CDR3 protein: CASSQEAGQRNYGYTF. For the CDR3, the DNA is TGTGCCAGCAGCCAAGAGGCGGGACAGCGAAACTATGGCTACACCTTC.

This clone is a singleton in its sample. This chain uses TRBV6-1 with TRBJ2-7, with a weak D call TRBD1 (6 bases). The CDR3 totals 14 residues. Per germline, CDR1 MNHNS and CDR2 SASEGT. Trimming cost V 6 bases and J 0 bases, with 12 bases left between them. The CDR3 reads CASSLRDISYEQYF. In DNA form, the CDR3 reads TGTGCCAGCAGCCTCCGGGACATCTCCTACGAGCAGTACTTC.

This chain connects TRBV5-4 to TRBJ2-1; maybe TRBD1 (6 bases). Between the trimmed V and J ends, which lost 4 bases and 0 bases, there was a span of 17 bases. The length of the CDR3 is 17 residues. Germline CDR1 and CDR2: SGHNT and YYREEE (reference sequence). CDR3 amino acids: CASSVTGKGSSYNEQFF. The CDR3 DNA follows: TGTGCCAGCAGCGTTACAGGGAAGGGTAGCTCCTACAATGAGCAGTTCTTC.

The rearrangement joins TRBV25-1 to TRBJ1-1; 7 bases are a match to TRBD1. J gave up 5 bases and V 5 bases, and 8 bases lay outside the gene matches. Per the germline V gene, CDR1 is MGHDK and CDR2 is SYGVNS. CDR3 length: 14 amino acids. DNA of the CDR3: TGTGCCAGCAGTCACACCGGGACAGCGACTGAAGCTTTCTTT. This translates into CASSHTGTATEAFF.

V usage is TRBV10-1 and J usage is TRBJ2-2; a possible D gene is TRBD1 (6 bases). With 7 bases removed from V and 6 bases from J, the gap between germline ends came to 12 bases. CDR3 length: 13 amino acids. The germline CDR1 and CDR2 sequences are WNHNN and SYGVQD (reference sequence). The CDR3 DNA sequence: TGCGCCAGCACCCAGGGGAGCCCCGGGGAGCTGTTTTTT. This codes for CASTQGSPGELFF.

This sequence joins TRBV7-2 and TRBJ2-1, with 12 bases that match TRBD2. Germline lookup yields CDR1 SGHTA and CDR2 FQGNSA. Trimming at V came to 4 bases and at J to 4 bases, leaving 2 bases not matched to a gene. This CDR3 comprises 15 residues. The DNA for the CDR3 is TGTGCCAGCAGCTCTACTAGCGGGAGGTACAATGAGCAGTTCTTC. Translated: CASSSTSGRYNEQFF.

The rearrangement uses TRBV5-1 and TRBJ2-5; 8 nucleotides align to TRBD2. CDR3 length: 14 amino acids. From germline, CDR1 is SGHRS and CDR2 YFSETQ. The junction had 7 bases not matched to a gene; V was cut back by 5 bases and J by 4 bases. The CDR3 region is CASSFGGATETQYF. The CDR3 nucleotides read TGCGCCAGCAGTTTCGGGGGGGCGACAGAGACCCAGTACTTC.